Below, 27 T cell receptor beta chains from the same sample are listed, as sequenced in a study of blood T cells in healthy people across ages. Combining a sample-barcoded 5' primer with a J-beta primer mix, a second PCR ran for about 7 to 11 cycles. TCRdb independently ran MiXCR on the 5' RACE reads; one entry per CDR3 protein. The sample holds nearly 1 million distinct CDR3 sequences, 51% seen once. The sample comprised blood. These receptors originate from an older woman in good health.

The chain couples TRBV7-2 to TRBJ2-1; no firm D call. V lost 5 bases and J lost 4, with 12 bases in between. This CDR3 has 14 residues. Germline values: CDR1 SGHTA, CDR2 FQGNSA. The CDR3 DNA follows: TGTGCCAGCAGCCTAGGTTGGGCTTACAATGAGCAGTTCTTC. It specifies CASSLGWAYNEQFF.

The rearrangement joins TRBV5-1 to TRBJ2-5; 9 nucleotides match TRBD2. The V and J ends lost 2 bases and 5 bases, in that order; junction bases with no gene match: 7. The CDR3 loop spans 15 amino acids. Germline loops: CDR1 SGHRS, CDR2 YFSETQ. CDR3 in DNA: TGCGCCAGCAGCTTAGTAGCGGGAGAGGGGGAGACCCAGTACTTC. It specifies CASSLVAGEGETQYF.

This clonotype occurred a few times. The chain couples TRBV5-1 to TRBJ1-4; TRBD1 matches at 8 bases. Germline loops: CDR1 SGHRS, CDR2 YFSETQ. The J segment lost 5 bases and the V segment lost 4 bases, leaving 10 bases of the junction unmatched. CDR3 length: 16 residues. CDR3 loop: CASSVGDRHRNEKLFF. The CDR3 nucleotides are TGCGCCAGCAGCGTTGGGGACAGGCATAGGAATGAAAAACTGTTTTTT.

This clonotype appeared once. The CDR3 nucleotides are TGTGCCAGCTCACCAGCGCGGGAAGGGGCGGAAAAGCAGTTCTTC. Its translation: CASSPAREGAEKQFF. J is TRBJ2-1 and V is TRBV18; TRBD2 is a possible D gene (6 bases). The germline gives CDR1 KGHSH, CDR2 LQKENI. V was trimmed by 2 bases and J by 11 bases, leaving 19 bases between them. The CDR3 sequence is 15 residues long.

This clonotype has only one observation. The chain is built from TRBV5-1 and TRBJ2-7; D remains unclear. Germline V gives CDR1 SGHRS, CDR2 YFSETQ. The CDR3 totals 15 residues. The V gene lost 0 bases and the J gene lost 5 bases, with 15 bases spanning the gap. CDR3 DNA: TGCGCCAGCAGCTTGGTATCCCCAATGGAGCACGAGCAGTACTTC. Its protein product is CASSLVSPMEHEQYF.

The gene calls are TRBV2 and TRBJ1-5, with D uncertain. The V gene's germline CDR1 is SNHLY and CDR2 FYNNEI. Trimming shortened V by 1 base and J by 5 bases, and 6 bases separated the two germline ends. This CDR3 has 13 residues. CDR3 in amino acids: CASSEGADQPQHF. CDR3 nucleotide sequence: TGTGCCAGCAGTGAAGGGGCTGATCAGCCCCAGCATTTT.

V usage is TRBV20-1 and J usage is TRBJ2-7; TRBD1 matches 7 bases. Germline V gene data show CDR1 as DFQATT and CDR2 as SNEGSKA (reference sequence). The CDR3 totals 14 residues. The V segment lost 3 bases and the J segment 2 bases; nucleotides outside the gene matches: 7. The DNA of the CDR3 is TGCAGTGCTAGTGGGGGACAGCCTCCCTACGAGCAGTACTTC. Amino acid sequence: CSASGGQPPYEQYF.

The chain carries TRBV3-1 and TRBJ2-1, with 11 bases lining up with TRBD2. Germline CDR1 is LGHDT and CDR2 is YNNKEL (reference sequence). The V and J ends lost 5 bases and 8 bases, in that order; junction bases with no gene match: 14. The CDR3 runs to 17 residues. CDR3 amino acids: CASSNADTSGSRYEQFF. The CDR3 DNA is TGTGCCAGCAGCAACGCGGATACTAGCGGGAGTAGATATGAGCAGTTCTTC.

The rearrangement links TRBV6-2 or TRBV6-3 to TRBJ2-3; 8 nucleotides match TRBD2. This CDR3 has 14 amino acids. The germline CDR1 and CDR2 sequences are MNHEY and SVGEGT. V trimming: 6 bases; J trimming: 10 bases; junction bases outside the gene matches: 12. The CDR3 spells CASRARAGAHSQYF. DNA of the CDR3: TGTGCCAGCAGGGCACGAGCGGGAGCACACTCGCAGTATTTT.

This clonotype was seen a handful of times. The genes are TRBV2 and TRBJ2-7; TRBD1 might be the D (5 bases). There are 12 residues in the CDR3. V gave up 5 bases and J gave up 5 bases, with 10 bases separating them. Looked up from germline, CDR1 is SNHLY and CDR2 is FYNNEI. The CDR3 DNA reads TGTGCCAGCAGTAGTGGGGCAGACGAGCAGTACTTC. It is translated as CASSSGADEQYF.

This rearrangement joins TRBV15 to TRBJ2-7; 10 bases line up with TRBD1. The CDR3 extends over 15 amino acids. The junction had 5 bases not matched to a gene; V was cut back by 1 base and J by 5 bases. Germline CDR1 and CDR2: LNHNV and YYDKDF (reference sequence). The CDR3 is CATSRGGQGSDEQYF. The CDR3 region has the DNA TGTGCCACCAGCAGAGGGGGACAGGGGAGCGACGAGCAGTACTTC.

J is TRBJ2-5 and V is TRBV7-2; 9 positions agree with TRBD1. J gave up 11 bases and V 3 bases, and 19 bases lay outside the gene matches. The CDR3 consists of 17 residues. CDR1 and CDR2 from the germline V gene are SGHTA and FQGNSA. For the CDR3, the DNA is TGTGCCAGCAGCTTCACCTCCGGGACAGGGCAGGGAAGGGAGCAGTACTTC. Protein: CASSFTSGTGQGREQYF.

This clonotype was found a few times. The CDR3 is CASSSRGGELFF. The CDR3 region has the DNA TGTGCCAGCAGTTCCCGGGGGGGGGAGCTGTTTTTT. V is TRBV12-3 or TRBV12-4 and J is TRBJ2-2, with D possibly being TRBD2 (6 bases). The germline V and J ends were trimmed by 4 bases and 8 bases, with 8 bases remaining between them. This CDR3 contains 12 residues.

This clonotype was seen only a few times. The chain combines TRBV29-1 with TRBJ2-3; D ambiguous. Germline lookup yields CDR1 SQVTM and CDR2 ANQGSEA. V gave up 3 bases and J gave up 4 bases, with 11 bases separating them. This CDR3 spans 13 amino acids. Here the CDR3 DNA reads TGCAGCGTTGATCGGTATGAGGCAGATACGCAGTATTTT. This sequence encodes CSVDRYEADTQYF.

This clonotype was detected only a few times. V is TRBV7-2 and J is TRBJ1-2, with D perhaps matching TRBD1 (6 bases). In germline, CDR1 is SGHTA, CDR2 FQGNSA. The V end was cut by 5 bases, the J end by 4 bases, with 11 bases between. The CDR3 contains 13 residues. The CDR3 here is CASSHGGAYGYTF. The CDR3 region has the DNA TGTGCCAGCAGCCACGGGGGGGCCTATGGCTACACCTTC.

The genes are TRBV5-1 and TRBJ1-6; no firm D call. Trimming pared 2 bases from V and 5 bases from J, leaving 8 bases between. The germline V gene encodes CDR1 SGHRS and CDR2 YFSETQ. CDR3 length: 14 residues. The CDR3: CASSFGRDNSPLHF. In DNA form, the CDR3 reads TGCGCCAGCAGCTTCGGCAGAGATAATTCACCCCTCCACTTT.

This sequence joins TRBV20-1 and TRBJ1-2; D is perhaps TRBD1 (6 bases). Germline values: CDR1 DFQATT, CDR2 SNEGSKA (reference sequence). V dropped 6 bases and J dropped 0 bases, with 11 bases sitting between them. The CDR3 contains 13 residues. In DNA form, the CDR3 reads TGCAGTGCCCCCCAGGGGTCTAACTATGGCTACACCTTC. Translated: CSAPQGSNYGYTF.

The chain joins TRBV20-1 to TRBJ2-5; D possibly corresponds to TRBD2 (5 bases). The CDR3 loop spans 15 amino acids. Trimming pared 6 bases from V and 1 base from J, leaving 18 bases between. Germline CDR1 is DFQATT and CDR2 is SNEGSKA (reference sequence). CDR3 sequence (DNA): TGCAGTGCCACCCCCCGGAGCGGAAGCCAAGAGACCCAGTACTTC. This sequence encodes CSATPRSGSQETQYF.

As for this clonotype: A junction end diverges from the germline sequence, so it may reflect a read error. This chain joins TRBV29-1 and TRBJ2-3, with D perhaps matching TRBD2 (5 bases). Germline V gene lookup returns CDR1 SQVTM and CDR2 ANQGSEA. The CDR3 is 13 residues long. DNA of the CDR3: TGCAGCGTTGAAAACAGCGGAACAGAGACGCAGTATTTT. Amino acids: CSVENSGTETQYF.

DNA for the CDR3: TGTGCCTGGAGTGGTCAACGGAGAGGTACTTCCTACGAGCAGTACTTC. Its translation: CAWSGQRRGTSYEQYF. V usage is TRBV30 and J usage is TRBJ2-7; no definite D call. V gave up 1 base and J gave up 1 base, with 17 bases separating them. The CDR3 runs 16 residues. CDR1 is GTSNPN, CDR2 SVGIG, per germline (reference sequence). Together with reference TRBV30 and TRBJ2-7, the CDR3 gives the full variable domain: SQTIHQWPATLVQPVGSPLSLECTVEGTSNPNLYWYRQAAGRGLQLLFYSVGIGQISSEVPQNLSASRPQDRQFILSSKKLLLSDSGFYLCAWSGQRRGTSYEQYFGPGTRLTVT.

For the CDR3, the DNA is TGCGCCAGCAGCTTGGGACTAGCGGGAGGGACTGAGCAGTTCTTC. Its protein is CASSLGLAGGTEQFF. The chain joins TRBV5-1 to TRBJ2-1; 14 nucleotides agree with TRBD2. V lost 0 bases to trimming and J lost 9 bases; unmatched junction nucleotides: 2. Germline lookup yields CDR1 SGHRS and CDR2 YFSETQ. This CDR3 region has 15 residues. The variable domain in full, completed from reference TRBV5-1 and TRBJ2-1, reads KAGVTQTPRYLIKTRGQQVTLSCSPISGHRSVSWYQQTPGQGLQFLFEYFSETQRNKGNFPGRFSGRQFSNSRSEMNVSTLELGDSALYLCASSLGLAGGTEQFFGPGTRLTVL.

Details on this clonotype: The junction does not match germline at one end; this may be a read error. V and J are TRBV4-1 and TRBJ2-3, with TRBD1 as a possible D gene (5 bases). CDR1 MGHRA and CDR2 YSYEKL come from the germline V gene. This CDR3 comprises 15 residues. This CDR3 is CASREASRSTGTQYF. CDR3 DNA: TGCGCCAGCAGAGAGGCGTCCCGGAGCACAGGTACGCAGTATTTT.

Turning to this clonotype: With a much larger clone just one base away, this may be a read error. The J gene is TRBJ1-4, the V gene TRBV10-3; D gene uncertain. Per the germline V gene, CDR1 is ENHRY and CDR2 is SYGVKD. The CDR3 loop spans 14 amino acids. CDR3: CAIGEGREGEKLFF. CDR3 in DNA: TGTGCCATCGGTGAGGGAAGGGAAGGTGAAAAACTGTTTTTT.

This clonotype came up a few times. The chain has TRBV4-1 and TRBJ2-2; 11 nucleotides line up with TRBD1. CDR3 size: 16 residues. V was clipped by 4 bases and J by 6 bases; unmatched bases: 7. Per the germline V gene, CDR1 is MGHRA and CDR2 is YSYEKL. CDR3 nucleotides: TGCGCCAGCAGCCCTCGGGACAGGGGGTATGCCGGGGAGCTGTTTTTT. It is translated as CASSPRDRGYAGELFF.

The J gene is TRBJ1-5, the V gene TRBV19; TRBD1 might be the D (5 bases). In germline, CDR1 is LNHDA, CDR2 SQIVND (reference sequence). The CDR3 extends over 16 amino acids. The V end was cut by 7 bases, the J end by 2 bases, with 18 bases between. The DNA of the CDR3 is TGTGCCAGTAAGGGCAGGGAGGGTTTCGGCAATCAGCCCCAGCATTTT. It codes for CASKGREGFGNQPQHF.

This sequence joins TRBV10-3 and TRBJ1-2; D is ambiguous. The germline V and J ends were trimmed by 0 bases and 0 bases, with 8 bases remaining between them. This CDR3 spans 15 amino acids. CDR1 is ENHRY and CDR2 is SYGVKD in the germline V gene. The CDR3 DNA is TGTGCCATCAGTGAGTCGTCCGGGTCTAACTATGGCTACACCTTC. Translation: CAISESSGSNYGYTF.

Comments on this clonotype: The junction does not match germline at one end; this may be a read error. V gene TRBV15 combines with J gene TRBJ2-3; the D gene is possibly TRBD1 (5 bases). This CDR3 is built from 15 residues. Germline assignment: CDR1 LNHNV and CDR2 YYDKDF (reference sequence). In nucleotides, the CDR3 is TGTGCCACCAGCAGCCCGGTCGAGAGCACAGGTACGCAGTATTTT. The encoded protein is CATSSPVESTGTQYF.